This TCR beta chain is drawn from a study of cytomegalovirus exposure and HLA in healthy donors. Study as a whole: As released early, the data held some 85 million unique TCRs from HLA-typed donors.

Study outcomes and limitations: It was assumed in the presence/absence analyses that sequencing depth was roughly uniform across donors.

PCR employed 60 Vbeta and 13 Jbeta primers. Only in-frame clones appear in the TCRdb table, and some are missing; sequencing was by immunoSEQ multiplex PCR. This table holds some 150,000 clones. Comments on this clone: What it binds is not known.

The CDR3 totals 17 residues. Germline values: CDR1 MGHRA, CDR2 YSYEKL. J was trimmed by 4 bases and V by 1 base; bases with no gene match: 10. This TCR came from a woman aged 18-29 years in good health and CMV-seronegative. Sequenced sample: PBMCs. This chain joins TRBV4-1 and TRBJ2-7, with TRBD2 identical over 10 bases. Here the CDR3 DNA reads TGCGCCAGCAGCCAAGGAAGGGAGCGGGAGGGAGTGTACGAGCAGTACTTC. It codes for CASSQGREREGVYEQYF.